Described below is a single TCR beta chain sequence and its context. Antigen specificity is unknown. This entry is derived from a study of cytomegalovirus exposure and HLA in healthy donors. Study context: Genotyping showed roughly 83% of roughly 400 donors falling in the Caucasian-associated ancestry cluster. Study-wide results and limits: Presence/absence comparisons presumed near-even sequencing depth among donors. The study designated 160 or so TCR beta chains cytomegalovirus-associated. Many donors shared some public TCRs, even though most TCR sequences were rare.

Trimming cost V 0 bases and J 3 bases, with 12 bases left between them. The CDR3 runs to 15 residues. Germline loops: CDR1 LNHNV, CDR2 YYDKDF (reference sequence). It was with 60 Vbeta and 13 Jbeta primers that the PCR ran. Produced via immunoSEQ multiplex PCR; TCRdb's table is partial and in-frame only. This sample's clone table lists around 75,000 clones. The origin of this receptor is a woman between 55 and 75 years old in good health and CMV-seronegative. Sequencing was carried out using PBMCs. The J gene is TRBJ2-7, the V gene TRBV15; D possibly corresponds to TRBD1 (6 bases). The chain's CDR3 is CATSRDGGRHYEQYF. The CDR3 nucleotides read TGTGCCACCAGCAGAGATGGGGGCAGACACTACGAGCAGTACTTC.